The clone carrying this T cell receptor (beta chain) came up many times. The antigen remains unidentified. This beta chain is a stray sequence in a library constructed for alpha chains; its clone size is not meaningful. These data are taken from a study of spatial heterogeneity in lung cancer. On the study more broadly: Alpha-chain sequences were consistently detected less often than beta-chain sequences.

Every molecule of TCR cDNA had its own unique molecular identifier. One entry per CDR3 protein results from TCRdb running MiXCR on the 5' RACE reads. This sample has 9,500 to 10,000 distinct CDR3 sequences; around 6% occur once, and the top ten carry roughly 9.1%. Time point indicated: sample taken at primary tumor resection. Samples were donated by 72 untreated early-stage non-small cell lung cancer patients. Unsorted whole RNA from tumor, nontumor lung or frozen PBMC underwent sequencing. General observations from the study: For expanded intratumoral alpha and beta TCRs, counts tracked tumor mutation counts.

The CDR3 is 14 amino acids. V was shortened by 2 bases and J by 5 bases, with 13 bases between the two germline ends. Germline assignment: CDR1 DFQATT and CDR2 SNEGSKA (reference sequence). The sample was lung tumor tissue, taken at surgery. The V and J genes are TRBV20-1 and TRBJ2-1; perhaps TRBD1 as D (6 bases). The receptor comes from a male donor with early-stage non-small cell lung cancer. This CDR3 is CSARRQGWDNEQFF. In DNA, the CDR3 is TGCAGTGCTAGAAGGCAGGGGTGGGACAATGAGCAGTTCTTC.